Listed below are T cell receptor beta chains from one sample, sequenced in a study of cytomegalovirus exposure and HLA in healthy donors. Data came from immunoSEQ multiplex PCR; TCRdb stores just in-frame clones and leaves some out. The sample has about 89,000 clones, around four fifths seen once. The sequencing input was PBMCs. The receptor set was obtained from a male donor in good health and CMV-seronegative. Both conserved end residues are part of each CDR3. Size is omitted from some rows. Given values are once, few, many or a class for expanded clones.

>TRBV9|NA|TRBJ2-7
CASSVGPSGGAYEQYF
>TRBV28|NA|TRBJ2-1
CASKEAPPSSYNEQFF
>TRBV28|NA|TRBJ1-4
CASSPPRGKLFF
>TRBV6-1|NA|TRBJ2-5
CASSQTGTGETQYF
>TRBV7-9|NA|TRBJ2-7
CATKGAGGSYEQYF
>TRBV27|few|TRBJ2-2
CASSFRTGGLNTGELFF
>TRBV10-3|NA|TRBJ1-1
CAISLPTLGTEAFF
>TRBV2|NA|TRBJ1-2
CASTQQGAVDGYTF
>TRBV5-1|NA|TRBJ2-2
CASSKTGSTNTGELFF
>TRBV11-3|NA|TRBJ2-2
CASRRGRQGSTGELFF
>TRBV11-2|NA|TRBJ2-5
CASSRTTSGKETQYF
>TRBV9|NA|TRBJ2-1
CASSSGQGAHNEQFF
>TRBV5-6|few|TRBJ2-7
CASSLDTSYEQYF
>TRBV7-8|NA|TRBJ2-7
CASSLEVYEQYF
>TRBV21-1|NA|TRBJ1-1
CASSPRDRGRGTEAFF
>TRBV30|NA|TRBJ1-6
CAWMGGAGSPLHF
>TRBV7-9|NA|TRBJ1-4
CASSLIAFGLHEKLFF
>TRBV9|NA|TRBJ1-1
CASGVDGGAANTEAFF
>TRBV5-1|NA|TRBJ1-5
CASSLGDRGSQPQHF
>TRBV5-6|NA|TRBJ2-7
CASSLAGTGSSYEQYF
>TRBV4-3|once|TRBJ1-2
CASSRPGQGSLYGYTF
>TRBV19|NA|TRBJ1-2
CASGDSTFYGYTF
>TRBV4-1|NA|TRBJ2-2
CASSRMAGELFF
>TRBV7-2|NA|TRBJ1-2
CASSSYGIRRDGYTF
>TRBV5-1|NA|TRBJ2-2
CASRAPPLTGPPLNTGELFF
>TRBV27|NA|TRBJ2-1
CASSLNQRGNEQFF
>TRBV27|NA|TRBJ1-2
CASSSRRQGLLYGYTF
>TRBV18|medium-sized|TRBJ1-1
CASRTIPTGGNTEAFF
>TRBV28|NA|TRBJ1-5
CASTLAGGRQPQHF
>TRBV11-2|NA|TRBJ2-5
CASSLEARQAGKETQYF
>TRBV28|NA|TRBJ1-2
CASSLRTVIYGYTF
>TRBV7-8|NA|TRBJ2-5
CASSFQHRGETQYF
>TRBV5-5|NA|TRBJ1-5
CASSLVVNSNQPQHF
>TRBV28|NA|TRBJ2-7
CASSPGEEQYF
>TRBV9|NA|TRBJ1-2
CASSASQDYGYTF
>TRBV27|NA|TRBJ1-3
CASSLSGAWGNTIYF
>TRBV15|NA|TRBJ2-1
CATSREAERGNNEQFF
>TRBV28|NA|TRBJ1-2
CASKTGNNYGYTF
>TRBV28|NA|TRBJ1-1
CASSYPFMRDLNTEAFF
>TRBV6-6|NA|TRBJ2-6
CASSYVSANVLTF
>TRBV4-3|NA|TRBJ2-1
CASSHGLADNEQFF
>TRBV30|few|TRBJ2-2
CAWSRTSSGELFF
>TRBV4-3|NA|TRBJ1-5
CASSQDRGLRNQPQHF
>TRBV6-4|NA|TRBJ2-1
CASSVGGGNNEQFF
>TRBV9|NA|TRBJ2-7
CASSVAAGAAYEQYF
>TRBV25-1|NA|TRBJ2-3
CASSEFQGVGDTQYF
>TRBV6-5|NA|TRBJ1-2
CASSYLGLGYGYTF
>TRBV5-1|NA|TRBJ2-2
CASSSDINTGELFF
>TRBV7-2|few|TRBJ2-3
CASSQPTGGGTDTQYF
>TRBV9|NA|TRBJ2-7
CASSVVAGGPYEQYF
>TRBV11-2|NA|TRBJ1-2
CASSSTGGLNYGYTF
>TRBV7-9|NA|TRBJ1-2
CSTLTTRQGALRGYTF
>TRBV5-1|NA|TRBJ1-3
CASSLGDTIYF